This T cell receptor (beta chain) was sequenced during a study of T cells in Graves' hyperthyroidism and ophthalmopathy (dated by TCRdb to the late 2010s). Regarding the research as a whole: Peripheral blood was sampled at the time of initial diagnosis, prior to any treatment. In addition, the study compared T-cell repertoires in thyroid tissue and in blood from over 5 Graves' hyperthyroidism patients. Following sampling, methimazole starting at 30 mg daily was given to hyperthyroidism patients, and high-dose intravenous methylprednisolone was given to ophthalmopathy patients. TCR Vbeta CDR3 sequencing of fewer than 150 peripheral blood samples (43 ophthalmopathy, about 80 hyperthyroidism and 17 progressor patients) is reported in the paper. For training and testing, the approximately 97 patients in the discovery cohort were randomly divided in a 7:3 ratio. Prospective prediction of ophthalmopathy was tested in an independent validation cohort of 18 to 20 hyperthyroidism patients and 17 patients who later progressed to ophthalmopathy. To identify distinguishing TCR V-J signatures, a discovery cohort of about 100 patients was used, comprising 43 with Graves' ophthalmopathy and around 60 with stable Graves' hyperthyroidism.

This clonotype was counted at least ten times. Its antigen specificity is not known. Base qualities are not recorded, but no much larger clone differs from it by a single base. V is shortened by 6 bases, J by 5 bases, and the region joining them spans 19 bases. Its CDR3 holds 15 amino acids, cysteine through phenylalanine. Just CDR3 DNA is preserved here, 45 bases in frame from base 1. The CDR1 and CDR2 encoded by the germline V gene are MDHEN and SYDVKM. Graves' hyperthyroidism was defined as stable when no progression to ophthalmopathy occurred over 18 months of follow-up. Hyperthyroidism patients were newly diagnosed, with disease duration under 2 months, and aged 18 to 65 years. Any patient with an uncontrolled infection, another autoimmune disease, pregnancy or lactation was excluded. Diagnoses were established on the basis of clinical symptoms, serum thyroxine and TRAb, thyroid ultrasound, and orbital computed tomography. Ficoll-Paque density gradient centrifugation was used to isolate PBMCs from about 9 ml of fresh peripheral blood. Total RNA was extracted with Trizol reagent, and quality was checked on an Agilent 2100 Bioanalyzer.

Broader findings and caveats from the paper: In validation, progression to ophthalmopathy was predicted by the model with about 70% sensitivity and around 76% specificity, a median of approximately 6.5 months before onset. Most expanded thyroid clonotypes (frequency above 0.001) were also detected in blood, a finding suggesting that blood repertoires may reflect thyroid immune responses. A model built on a 13 V-J signature distinguished ophthalmopathy from stable hyperthyroidism, reaching approximately 89% sensitivity and around 81% specificity in cross-validation and 80%/75% in testing. Sample size was not statistically predetermined, and blinding of investigators to group allocation was not performed.

TCR beta CDR3 regions were amplified from RNA transcripts. A first-round RT-PCR of the TCR CDR3 used the HTBI primer set with the Qiagen OneStep RT-PCR kit. Libraries were constructed in a second round of multiplex PCR, after which size selection and purification were performed. Paired-end sequencing of the libraries was performed with 100 bp reads on an Illumina HiSeq2000. Per the original workflow: SOAPnuke was used to process the raw data, with reads discarded if the reads contained adapters or uncalled bases, had a mean Phred below 15, or lacked an exact constant-primer or identifier match. COPE v1.2.5 was used to merge high-quality paired reads, and clonotypes were defined as unique nucleotide sequences. MiTCR v1.1 was used to align the clonotypes against IMGT TRBV, TRBD and TRBJ reference segments. The analysis was restricted to V-J combinations with a frequency above 0.0001, which together covered roughly 99% of the repertoires. The TCS score was defined as F50 (clonal expansion) divided by E x V (chaos), with BLOSUM62-based TCRdist calculated between CDR3 peptides within each V-J. Welch's t-statistics and random forest reduced just over 500 V-J features to roughly 13, which were used in a naive Bayes classifier (R e1071). The public reads were quality trimmed at Q25 with fastp and then assembled into clones with MiXCR by TCRdb, keeping productive beta chains. Entries are consolidated by CDR3 protein sequence, retaining the most common genes and DNA. The V and J calls were not made by the authors but by TCRdb's processing. Within this sample are some 200,000 distinct CDR3 sequences, with 17% of them counted one time only. Of the sample, roughly 55% is held by the ten largest clones.

Sequenced input: blood. This sequence uses TRBV28 and TRBJ1-2; a weak D assignment points to TRBD1 (6 bases agree). The clonotype comes from a woman aged 45-65 years with Graves' hyperthyroidism. The CDR3 has the sequence CASSPSGGQRYGYTF. The nucleotide sequence reads TGTGCCAGCAGCCCCTCCGGGGGGCAACGATATGGCTACACCTTC.